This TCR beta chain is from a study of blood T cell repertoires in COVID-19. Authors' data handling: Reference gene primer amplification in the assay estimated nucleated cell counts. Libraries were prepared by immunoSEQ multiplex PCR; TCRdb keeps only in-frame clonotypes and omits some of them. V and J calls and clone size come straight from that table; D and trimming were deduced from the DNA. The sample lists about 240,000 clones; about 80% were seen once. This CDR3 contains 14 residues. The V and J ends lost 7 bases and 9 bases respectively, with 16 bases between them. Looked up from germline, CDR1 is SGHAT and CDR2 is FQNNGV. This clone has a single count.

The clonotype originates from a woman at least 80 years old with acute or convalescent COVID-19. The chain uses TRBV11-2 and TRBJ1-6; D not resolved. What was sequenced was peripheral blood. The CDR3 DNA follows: TGTGCCAGCACCCCGAGTCCCTGGAGTTCACCCCTCCACTTT. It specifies CASTPSPWSSPLHF.